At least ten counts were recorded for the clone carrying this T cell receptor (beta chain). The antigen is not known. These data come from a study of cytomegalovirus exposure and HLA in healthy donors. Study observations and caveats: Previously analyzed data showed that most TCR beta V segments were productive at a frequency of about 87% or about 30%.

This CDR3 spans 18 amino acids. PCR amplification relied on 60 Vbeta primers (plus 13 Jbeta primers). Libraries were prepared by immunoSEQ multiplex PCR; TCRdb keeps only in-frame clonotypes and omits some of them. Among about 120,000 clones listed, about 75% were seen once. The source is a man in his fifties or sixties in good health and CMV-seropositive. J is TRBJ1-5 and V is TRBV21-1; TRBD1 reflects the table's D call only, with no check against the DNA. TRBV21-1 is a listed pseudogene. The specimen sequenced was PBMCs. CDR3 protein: CASSPVDSLVDLNQPQHF. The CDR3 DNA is TGTGCCAGCAGCCCCGTGGACAGCCTAGTCGACCTCAATCAGCCCCAGCATTTT.